This T cell receptor beta chain comes out of a study of T cells in Graves' hyperthyroidism and ophthalmopathy (dated by TCRdb to the late 2010s). A note on the overall study: Peripheral blood was collected at initial diagnosis, before any treatment. To identify distinguishing TCR V-J signatures, a discovery cohort of about 100 patients was used, comprising 40 to 45 with Graves' ophthalmopathy and some 60 with stable Graves' hyperthyroidism. Prospective prediction of ophthalmopathy was tested in an independent validation cohort consisting of 18 hyperthyroidism patients and some 17 patients who later progressed to ophthalmopathy. The approximately 100 discovery patients were divided at random into training and test sets in a 7:3 ratio. In addition, the study compared T-cell repertoires in thyroid tissue and in blood from about six Graves' hyperthyroidism patients. Once sampling was done, hyperthyroidism patients were given methimazole at a starting dose of 30 mg daily, whereas ophthalmopathy patients were given high-dose intravenous methylprednisolone. According to the paper, TCR Vbeta CDR3 sequencing was carried out on some 140 peripheral blood samples, which came from more than 40 ophthalmopathy, some 73 hyperthyroidism and approximately 17 progressor patients.

Notes on this clonotype: Its antigen target is currently unknown. No quality values exist for individual bases; no much larger clone is one base distant.

Stable Graves' hyperthyroidism was defined as the absence of progression to ophthalmopathy over 18 months of follow-up. Hyperthyroidism patients were newly diagnosed, had a disease duration of under 2 months, and were aged 18 to 65 years. Any patient with an uncontrolled infection, another autoimmune disease, pregnancy or lactation was excluded. Diagnoses were based on clinical symptoms, serum thyroxine and TRAb, thyroid ultrasound and orbital computed tomography. PBMCs were separated from approximately 9.9 ml of fresh peripheral blood using Ficoll-Paque density gradient centrifugation. Trizol reagent was used to extract total RNA, and RNA quality was then checked on an Agilent 2100 Bioanalyzer. Findings and caveats that apply to the study as a whole: In cross-validation, a model built on a 13 V-J signature told ophthalmopathy apart from stable hyperthyroidism with approximately 90% sensitivity and around 84% specificity, and in testing the same model reached 80%/75%. Most expanded thyroid clonotypes (frequency above 0.001) were also detected in blood, a finding suggesting that blood repertoires may reflect thyroid immune responses. Sample size was not statistically predetermined, and investigators were not blinded to group allocation. In validation, progression to ophthalmopathy was predicted by the model with 70.59% sensitivity and 72.22% specificity, a median of 6.5 months before onset.

Here V drops 1 base and J drops 9 bases, and the junction holds 9 bases not matched to any gene. The CDR3, from cysteine to phenylalanine, totals 16 residues. This entry keeps only the CDR3 DNA: 48 bases, framed from base 1. From the germline V gene (reference sequence), CDR1 is MNHEY and CDR2 is SMNVEV. The TCR beta CDR3 regions were amplified from RNA transcripts. The TCR CDR3 was subjected to a first round of RT-PCR using the HTBI primer set and the Qiagen OneStep RT-PCR kit. The libraries were constructed in a second round of multiplex PCR and then size-selected and purified. Paired-end sequencing of the libraries was performed with 100 bp reads on an Illumina HiSeq2000. In the authors' own workflow: SOAPnuke was used to process the raw data, removing reads that contained adapters or uncalled bases, had a mean Phred below 15, or lacked an exact match to the constant primer or identifier. COPE v1.2.5 was used to merge high-quality paired reads, and clonotypes were defined as unique nucleotide sequences. Clonotypes were aligned to IMGT TRBV, TRBD and TRBJ reference segments using MiTCR v1.1. The analysis was restricted to V-J combinations with a frequency above 0.0001, which together covered 98% to 99.2% of the repertoires. A TCS score was defined as the ratio between F50 (clonal expansion) and ExV (chaos), using BLOSUM62-based TCRdist between CDR3 peptides within each V-J. Welch's t-statistics and random forest reduced 500 to 550 V-J features to 10 to 15, which were used in a naive Bayes classifier (R e1071). The public reads were reanalyzed by TCRdb: fastp trimming at Q25, MiXCR alignment, in-frame beta chains only. Duplicate CDR3 protein sequences are folded into a single record with the most common DNA and genes. TCRdb's processing, not the authors' own work, is the source of the V and J calls. This sample is represented by around 340,000 distinct CDR3 sequences; around 20% of them were singletons. Around 50% of the sample is taken by the ten largest.

Sequenced: blood. The source is a woman aged 50 to 65 with Graves' hyperthyroidism. This chain is built from TRBV27 and TRBJ2-1; the junction holds 10 bases that match TRBD2. The encoded CDR3 is CASSLLGSGGLSEQFF. The bases are TGTGCCAGCAGTTTATTGGGTAGCGGGGGGCTTAGTGAGCAGTTCTTC.